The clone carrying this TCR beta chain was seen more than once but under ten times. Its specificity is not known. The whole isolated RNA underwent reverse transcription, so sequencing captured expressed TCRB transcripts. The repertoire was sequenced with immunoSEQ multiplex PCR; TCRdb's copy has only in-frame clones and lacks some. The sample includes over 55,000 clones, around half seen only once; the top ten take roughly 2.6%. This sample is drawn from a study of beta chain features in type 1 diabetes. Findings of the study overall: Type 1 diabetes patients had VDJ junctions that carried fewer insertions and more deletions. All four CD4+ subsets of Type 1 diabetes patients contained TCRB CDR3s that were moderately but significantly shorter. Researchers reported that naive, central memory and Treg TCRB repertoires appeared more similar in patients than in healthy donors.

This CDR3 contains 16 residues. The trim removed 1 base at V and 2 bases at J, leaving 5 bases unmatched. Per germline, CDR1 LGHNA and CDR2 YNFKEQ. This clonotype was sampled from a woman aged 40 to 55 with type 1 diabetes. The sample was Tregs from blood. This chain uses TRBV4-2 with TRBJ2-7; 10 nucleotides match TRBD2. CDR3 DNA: TGTGCCAGCAGCCAAGGTTCACTAGCGGGGACCTACGAGCAGTACTTC. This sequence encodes CASSQGSLAGTYEQYF.